One sample yielded the 6 T cell receptor beta chains listed below, sequenced in a study of T cells expressing NK-cell markers. TCRdb reprocessed the 5' RACE reads, keeping one entry per CDR3 protein, no DNA. The data include about 460,000 distinct CDR3 sequences; the top ten clones carry over 1.3%. Specimen: blood T cells: a sorted CD56 or NKG2C T cell subset, CD4+ or CD8+ T cells, or bulk PBMC T cells (not recorded which). The receptors come from a woman in her forties or fifties in good health.

The chain couples TRBV11-2 to TRBJ2-2; the TCRdb D gene call, TRBD1, has no DNA to confirm it. The CDR3 has 16 residues. Germline-derived CDR1 and CDR2 are SGHAT and FQNNGV. The CDR3 is CASSWPPGGAPGELFF.

The chain combines TRBV9 with TRBJ1-2. CDR1 SGDLS and CDR2 YYNGEE come from the germline V gene. The CDR3 has 13 residues. The CDR3 reads CASSVETNYGYTF.

J is TRBJ1-2 and V is TRBV20-1; lacking DNA, the TRBD1 call made by TCRdb goes unchecked. Germline V CDR1 and CDR2: DFQATT, SNEGSKA (reference sequence). CDR3 size: 14 residues. CDR3 loop: CSASPGMGYYGYTF.

J is TRBJ2-1 and V is TRBV6-5. Per the germline V gene, CDR1 is MNHEY and CDR2 is SVGAGI. CDR3 length: 13 amino acids. The CDR3 sequence: CASSYIGYNEQFF.

V is TRBV7-2 and J is TRBJ2-3; TCRdb's assignment of TRBD2 cannot be checked, as there is no DNA. The CDR3 totals 16 residues. CDR1 and CDR2 (germline): SGHTA, FQGNSA. CDR3 in amino acids: CASALTGTSPTDTQYF.

The CDR3 spells CAISEGRGLDTQYF. The chain employs TRBV10-3 and TRBJ2-3; no DNA is available, so the TRBD1 call from TCRdb remains unchecked. CDR1 is ENHRY and CDR2 is SYGVKD in the germline V gene. CDR3 length equals 14 residues.